The clone carrying this T cell receptor (beta chain) was seen a handful of times. The source of the sample is a study of blood T cell repertoires in COVID-19. On the study more broadly: The study drew acute and convalescent COVID-19 samples from the United States, Italy and Spain. Sample material is recorded as cDNA or gDNA derived from T cells, B-cell-depleted T cells, or PBMCs.

Source study methods: How many nucleated cells were present was estimated from reference gene primer amplification. Profiling relied on immunoSEQ multiplex PCR, and the TCRdb table lists in-frame clones only, not all of them. The V and J calls and clone size come from that table; D and trimming were worked out from the DNA. The profile covers about 290,000 clones, with around four fifths appearing a single time and around 4.5% taken by the ten largest. V was clipped by 6 bases and J by 8 bases, with 12 bases between them. From germline, CDR1 is SNHLY and CDR2 FYNNEI. CDR3 length equals 12 residues. The source is a woman in her forties or fifties with active or convalescent COVID-19. Sequencing input: peripheral blood. The chain joins TRBV2 to TRBJ2-3, with D maybe TRBD2 (6 bases). The CDR3 is CASRATSSTQYF. CDR3 DNA sequence: TGTGCCAGCAGAGCCACTAGCAGTACGCAGTATTTT.